This entry lists 10 T cell receptor beta chains sequenced from one sample in a study of shared clonotypes between healthy human individuals. Data came from immunoSEQ multiplex PCR; TCRdb stores just in-frame clones and leaves some out. Of 730,000 or so clones in the sample, around 72% were seen once. The sample comprised memory CD4+ T cells sorted from blood. Specified subset: CD45RA-negative fraction. The receptor set was obtained from a woman under 40 in good health.

The chain recombines TRBV2 with TRBJ2-1; a possible D gene is TRBD2 (6 bases). The germline V gene encodes CDR1 SNHLY and CDR2 FYNNEI. V was trimmed by 8 bases and J by 9 bases, leaving 11 bases between them. This CDR3 contains 11 residues. The DNA of the CDR3 is TGTGCCAGCGCCCAGGGAGGTGAGCAGTTCTTC. Protein sequence: CASAQGGEQFF. The whole variable domain, remainder taken from reference TRBV2 and TRBJ2-1, is EPEVTQTPSHQVTQMGQEVILRCVPISNHLYFYWYRQILGQKVEFLVSFYNNEISEKSEIFDDQFSVERPDGSNFTLKIRSTKLEDSAMYFCASAQGGEQFFGPGTRLTVL.

This chain connects TRBV5-8 to TRBJ1-1, with D perhaps TRBD1 (6 bases). CDR3 length equals 15 residues. Germline lookup yields CDR1 SGHTS and CDR2 YDEGEE. V was pared by 5 bases and J by 4 bases, with 18 bases between. CDR3 in amino acids: CASRSGAGEATEAFF. CDR3 bases: TGTGCCAGCAGATCTGGCGCAGGGGAGGCCACTGAAGCTTTCTTT. Variable domain in full (rest from reference TRBV5-8 and TRBJ1-1): EAGVTQSPTHLIKTRGQQATLRCSPISGHTSVYWYQQALGLGLQFLLWYDEGEERNRGNFPPRFSGRQFPNYSSELNVNALELEDSALYLCASRSGAGEATEAFFGQGTRLTVV.

This rearrangement joins TRBV5-1 to TRBJ2-2, with unresolved D. The CDR3 extends over 15 amino acids. Trimming stripped 0 bases from V and 3 bases from J, with 9 bases between. Germline assignment: CDR1 SGHRS and CDR2 YFSETQ. This CDR3 is CASSLVTPHTGELFF. The CDR3 DNA reads TGCGCCAGCAGCTTGGTTACACCCCACACCGGGGAGCTGTTTTTT.

The CDR3 sequence: CASSPGLAGLVGTDTQYF. For the CDR3, the DNA is TGTGCCAGCTCACCAGGTCTAGCGGGGCTTGTGGGCACAGATACGCAGTATTTT. The chain has TRBV18 and TRBJ2-3; 9 positions match TRBD2. The germline V gene encodes CDR1 KGHSH and CDR2 LQKENI. Unmatched junction bases numbered 10, after V lost 2 bases and J lost 1 base. The CDR3 has 18 amino acids.

The chain employs TRBV5-1 and TRBJ2-5, with D unresolved. This CDR3 contains 14 residues. V was pared by 1 base and J by 3 bases, with 10 bases between. Germline values: CDR1 SGHRS, CDR2 YFSETQ. The CDR3 region is CASSLMVQKETQYF. In DNA form, the CDR3 reads TGCGCCAGCAGCTTGATGGTACAGAAAGAGACCCAGTACTTC.

The chain combines TRBV2 with TRBJ1-1, with no clear D. V lost 7 bases and J lost 2, with 5 bases in between. The length of the CDR3 is 11 residues. Germline CDR1 is SNHLY and CDR2 is FYNNEI. The CDR3: CASTFNTEAFF. Here the CDR3 DNA reads TGTGCCAGCACGTTTAACACTGAAGCTTTCTTT.

This clone was observed a few times. This chain links TRBV29-1 with TRBJ2-3; tentative D call: TRBD2 (6 bases). In germline, CDR1 is SQVTM, CDR2 ANQGSEA. Trimming removed 7 bases from V and 6 bases from J, with 14 bases in between. The CDR3 consists of 12 residues. The CDR3 region has the DNA TGCAGCGCCAGTCGGGGGTTGGATACGCAGTATTTT. Translating it yields CSASRGLDTQYF.

Only a few counts were recorded for this clone. The rearrangement uses TRBV5-1 and TRBJ1-5; TRBD1 might be the D (5 bases). The CDR3 is 15 residues long. Germline V gene sequence: CDR1 SGHRS, CDR2 YFSETQ. Trimming took off 4 bases at V and 0 bases at J, with 11 bases between the two ends. This CDR3 reads CASSRDGYSNQPQHF. CDR3 nucleotide sequence: TGCGCCAGCAGCCGGGACGGATATAGCAATCAGCCCCAGCATTTT.

The chain links TRBV19 to TRBJ2-7; no reliable D call. Per germline, CDR1 LNHDA and CDR2 SQIVND (reference sequence). V lost 2 bases and J lost 1, with 12 bases in between. The CDR3 has 15 residues. The CDR3 nucleotides read TGTGCCAGTAGTATACTCAGAGAGCTATCCTACGAGCAGTACTTC. Protein product: CASSILRELSYEQYF.

This chain connects TRBV2 to TRBJ2-5, with unresolved D. The V gene lost 10 bases and the J gene lost 4 bases, with 19 bases spanning the gap. CDR3 length: 14 residues. CDR1 and CDR2 (germline): SNHLY, FYNNEI. The CDR3 is CANGKDPGGETQYF. The CDR3 nucleotides are TGTGCCAATGGAAAAGACCCGGGTGGAGAGACCCAGTACTTC.